This passage covers 24 T cell receptor beta chains from one sample sequenced in a study of vaccination and CD4 T cells after COVID-19. Cultured CD4+ T-cell DNA underwent Oncomine TCR Beta short-read sequencing. MiXCR, run by TCRdb on the PCR reads, gives a single entry per CDR3 protein. The data contain approximately 4,600 distinct CDR3 sequences, approximately 30% of them singletons. Stated treatment: roughly 10-day PBMC culture with coronavirus spike peptide pools or control peptides (ViraFEST assay). These receptors have no identified antigens. Sequencing used CD4+ T cells from blood, cultured in vitro. The receptors originated from a human donor who had recovered from COVID-19.

The chain couples TRBV3-1 to TRBJ1-1, with a weak D call TRBD1 (5 bases). The CDR3 totals 16 residues. V was cut by 0 bases and J by 1 base, with 12 bases left in between. Germline CDR1 LGHDT, CDR2 YNNKEL (reference sequence). The CDR3 bases are TGTGCCAGCAGCCAAGATATTGGGGGTGCGAACACTGAAGCTTTCTTT. This translates into CASSQDIGGANTEAFF.

The chain employs TRBV11-3 and TRBJ2-7; D uncertain. The CDR3 spans 13 residues. The germline V and J ends were trimmed by 8 bases and 6 bases, with 17 bases remaining between them. CDR1 and CDR2 (germline): SGHNT, YENEEA. For the CDR3, the DNA is TGTGCCAGCTCGAATGAGGCGTACTCCGAGCAGTACTTC. This translates into CASSNEAYSEQYF.

This clonotype has a handful of counts. The chain is built from TRBV12-3 or TRBV12-4 and TRBJ1-2; tentative D call: TRBD1 (6 bases). V lost 2 bases to trimming and J lost 6 bases, with 16 bases between them. This CDR3 spans 15 amino acids. The CDR3 nucleotides are TGTGCCAGCAGTTTAAAACCATACAGGGCAAATGGCTACACCTTC. Amino acids: CASSLKPYRANGYTF.

This clonotype was observed a few times. The genes are TRBV7-3 and TRBJ1-1; TRBD1 might be the D (5 bases). Germline values: CDR1 SGHTA, CDR2 FQGTGA. The length of the CDR3 is 13 residues. The germline V and J ends were trimmed by 5 bases and 4 bases, with 11 bases remaining between them. This chain's CDR3 is CASSPPGGTEAFF. The DNA for the CDR3 is TGTGCCAGCAGCCCTCCCGGGGGCACTGAAGCTTTCTTT.

Within the sample, this clonotype is large. The CDR3 loop reads CASSSGDSFPYNSPLHF. CDR3 nucleotide sequence: TGTGCCAGCAGCTCCGGGGACAGCTTCCCCTATAATTCACCCCTCCACTTT. The V and J genes are TRBV7-9 and TRBJ1-6; 7 bases match TRBD1. V shed 4 bases and J 2 bases; nucleotides not matched to a gene: 8. Per germline, CDR1 SEHNR and CDR2 FQNEAQ (reference sequence). This CDR3 has 17 amino acids.

The chain uses TRBV5-4 and TRBJ2-5; D not resolved. This CDR3 is 14 amino acids long. The V gene lost 2 bases and the J gene lost 2 bases, with 10 bases spanning the gap. Per germline, CDR1 SGHNT and CDR2 YYREEE (reference sequence). The CDR3 DNA is TGTGCCAGCAGCTTAACGTCCGCACAAGAGACCCAGTACTTC. As protein: CASSLTSAQETQYF.

The V and J genes are TRBV6-1 and TRBJ2-7; perhaps TRBD1 as D (5 bases). V was clipped by 7 bases and J by 6 bases, with 19 bases between them. This CDR3 is 14 amino acids long. Germline V CDR1 and CDR2: MNHNS, SASEGT. In DNA, the CDR3 is TGTGCCAGCAAGAGACAGCCCCCGGAGACCGAGCAGTACTTC. This translates into CASKRQPPETEQYF.

V gene TRBV5-6 combines with J gene TRBJ1-2; D unresolved. CDR3 length: 15 amino acids. Trimming took 3 bases from V and 7 from J, leaving 19 bases between them. Germline loops: CDR1 SGHDT, CDR2 YYEEEE. Written as DNA, the CDR3 is TGTGCCAGCAGCTATTTGTTGAGAGGGTCAGCTGGCTACACCTTC. This encodes CASSYLLRGSAGYTF.

This clonotype is judged large (0.1 to 1%). This chain links TRBV12-3 or TRBV12-4 with TRBJ1-1, with TRBD1 as a possible D gene (5 bases). The ends were cut back, 5 bases at V and 0 bases at J, with 13 bases in the middle. The CDR3 is made up of 15 amino acids. The DNA of the CDR3 is TGTGCCAGCAGTCTCCGGTGGGGGATGAACACTGAAGCTTTCTTT. Its translation is CASSLRWGMNTEAFF.

The V call is TRBV20-1, the J call TRBJ2-5; no firm D call. Trimming took 3 bases from V and 4 from J, leaving 15 bases between them. CDR1 is DFQATT, CDR2 SNEGSKA, per germline (reference sequence). There are 14 residues in the CDR3. CDR3 region: CSASTRAWGETQYF. The CDR3 bases are TGCAGTGCTAGTACCCGGGCCTGGGGAGAGACCCAGTACTTC.

This clonotype was observed a few times. V gene TRBV10-2 combines with J gene TRBJ1-5; the D is unclear. Germline values: CDR1 WSHSY, CDR2 SAAADI. The CDR3 runs to 15 residues. V was trimmed by 8 bases and J by 0 bases, leaving 14 bases between them. The CDR3 nucleotides read TGCGCCAGCGGAAGGACGGGGAATAGCAATCAGCCCCAGCATTTT. Translated: CASGRTGNSNQPQHF.

V and J are TRBV7-7 and TRBJ2-5, with D perhaps matching TRBD2 (6 bases). Germline CDR1 reads SSHAT; CDR2 reads FNYEAQ (reference sequence). This CDR3 has 15 amino acids. The CDR3 spells CAGSSGGGGQETQYF. CDR3 in DNA: TGTGCTGGCAGCTCCGGGGGAGGAGGGCAAGAGACCCAGTACTTC.

This clonotype was recorded only once. The chain links TRBV6-1 to TRBJ1-2; 8 bases fit TRBD1. Per germline, CDR1 MNHNS and CDR2 SASEGT. V was pared by 8 bases and J by 7 bases, with 12 bases of the junction left unmatched. This CDR3 comprises 14 residues. The CDR3 sequence is CASGSSQGVLGYTF. The DNA of the CDR3 is TGTGCCAGCGGATCATCACAGGGGGTACTTGGCTACACCTTC.

The sample holds a few counts of this clonotype. V usage is TRBV6-5 and J usage is TRBJ1-6, with TRBD1 identical over 7 bases. V lost 0 bases to trimming and J lost 6 bases; unmatched junction nucleotides: 8. CDR1 MNHEY and CDR2 SVGAGI come from the germline V gene. This CDR3 has 17 amino acids. CDR3 sequence: CASSYSPTGLSNSPLHF. CDR3 sequence (DNA): TGTGCCAGCAGTTACTCCCCGACAGGGCTGAGTAATTCACCCCTCCACTTT.

A single count supports this clonotype. The rearrangement links TRBV20-1 to TRBJ2-3; 11 bases match TRBD2. This CDR3 is built from 18 residues. V shed 1 base and J 4 bases; nucleotides not matched to a gene: 13. Per the germline V gene, CDR1 is DFQATT and CDR2 is SNEGSKA (reference sequence). CDR3 sequence: CSARALAGGPRGPDTQYF. CDR3 nucleotide sequence: TGCAGTGCTAGAGCGTTAGCGGGAGGGCCACGGGGACCAGATACGCAGTATTTT.

This clonotype was observed once. The J gene is TRBJ2-5, the V gene TRBV6-2 or TRBV6-3; 7 bases line up with TRBD2. This CDR3 has 13 amino acids. Germline V gene data show CDR1 as MNHEY and CDR2 as SVGEGT. V shed 6 bases, J shed 2 bases, and the junction held 3 bases outside the gene matches. The CDR3 nucleotides are TGTGCCAGCAGCTGGACTAGACAAGAGACCCAGTACTTC. It is translated as CASSWTRQETQYF.

The chain uses TRBV6-1 and TRBJ1-2; tentatively, D is TRBD1 (6 bases). Trimming left V 4 bases short and J 7 bases short, with 13 bases between. CDR3 size: 13 residues. Germline values: CDR1 MNHNS, CDR2 SASEGT. CDR3 sequence reads: CASSAEGVSGYTF. The CDR3 coding sequence is TGTGCCAGCAGTGCGGAGGGGGTGAGTGGCTACACCTTC.

The sample holds a few counts of this clonotype. The CDR3 loop is CASSESPGGWGAFF. DNA for the CDR3: TGTGCCAGCAGTGAATCTCCAGGGGGTTGGGGAGCTTTCTTT. J is TRBJ1-1 and V is TRBV25-1, with 7 bases aligning to TRBD1. V lost 1 base, J lost 10 bases, and 9 bases stayed unmatched. The CDR3 covers 14 residues. Germline lookup yields CDR1 MGHDK and CDR2 SYGVNS.

The chain couples TRBV6-1 to TRBJ1-3; weak D call: TRBD1 (5 bases). V shed 6 bases and J shed 1 base, with 13 bases lying between them. Germline CDR1 is MNHNS and CDR2 is SASEGT. CDR3 size: 15 residues. CDR3 DNA sequence: TGTGCCAGCAGCCCGGGACGGCTATCTGGAAACACCATATATTTT. Translating it yields CASSPGRLSGNTIYF.

The chain joins TRBV20-1 to TRBJ1-1; 9 bases fit TRBD1. Germline CDR1 reads DFQATT; CDR2 reads SNEGSKA (reference sequence). The CDR3 runs to 16 residues. J lost 4 bases, V lost 2 bases, and 11 bases had no gene match. CDR3: CSARNTDRGRLTEAFF. CDR3 DNA: TGCAGTGCTAGAAATACGGACAGGGGCAGGCTCACTGAAGCTTTCTTT.

By frequency in the sample, this clonotype is large. The V and J genes are TRBV5-4 and TRBJ2-3, with D tentatively TRBD2 (6 bases). Germline CDR1 is SGHNT and CDR2 is YYREEE (reference sequence). V gave up 4 bases and J gave up 0 bases, with 15 bases separating them. The CDR3 is 16 residues long. CDR3 sequence (DNA): TGTGCCAGCAGCCACCCGGGACTCCTAAGCACAGATACGCAGTATTTT. Amino acid sequence: CASSHPGLLSTDTQYF.

This clonotype was observed a few times. The chain uses TRBV5-4 and TRBJ2-4; perhaps TRBD1 as D (5 bases). There are 15 residues in the CDR3. The germline V gene has CDR1 SGHNT and CDR2 YYREEE (reference sequence). The V and J ends lost 0 bases and 8 bases respectively, with 15 bases between them. CDR3 sequence: CASSLVPSRVDIQYF. The DNA for the CDR3 is TGTGCCAGCAGCTTGGTTCCGAGCAGGGTAGACATTCAGTACTTC. The full variable domain, its missing parts supplied by reference TRBV5-4 and TRBJ2-4, is ETGVTQSPTHLIKTRGQQVTLRCSSQSGHNTVSWYQQALGQGPQFIFQYYREEENGRGNFPPRFSGLQFPNYSSELNVNALELDDSALYLCASSLVPSRVDIQYFGAGTRLSVL.

This sequence joins TRBV6-5 and TRBJ2-1, with TRBD2 matching over 7 bases. This CDR3 region has 15 residues. Germline V gene lookup returns CDR1 MNHEY and CDR2 SVGAGI. The junction had 6 bases not matched to a gene; V was cut back by 0 bases and J by 7 bases. DNA of the CDR3: TGTGCCAGCAGTTACTCTTCGGGGGGAGGAAATGAGCAGTTCTTC. Protein sequence: CASSYSSGGGNEQFF.

This clonotype appeared a few times. The chain is built from TRBV4-3 and TRBJ2-5, with TRBD1 identical over 7 bases. CDR1 LGHNA and CDR2 YSLEER come from the germline V gene. Losses at the gene ends were 2 bases for V and 3 bases for J; bases not matched to a gene: 3. CDR3 length: 14 residues. This chain's CDR3 is CASSQITGEETQYF. The CDR3 nucleotides read TGCGCCAGCAGCCAAATAACAGGGGAAGAGACCCAGTACTTC.